A selection of T cell receptor beta chains follows, all from one sample in a study of T-cell reconstitution after alpha-beta-depleted transplantation in children. Each CDR3 protein gets one entry after TCRdb re-called the PCR reads with MiXCR. The table includes 500,000 to 650,000 distinct CDR3 sequences, about an eighth detected once. This sample comprised PBMCs, mostly from graft donor cells, obtained 360 days after TCRalphabeta/CD19-depleted stem cell transplant. These receptors were taken from a male patient younger than 18 who had a stem cell transplant for acute myeloid leukemia, so the T cells may come from the graft donor. Both conserved end residues are part of each CDR3. A D gene is named only where the DNA matches it firmly. Only some rows state a clone size, as once, few, many or a class for expanded clones.

clone_size	d_call	v_call	j_call	cdr3_aa	cdr3_nt
NA	NA	TRBV6-5	TRBJ2-2	CASSYLEYTGELFF	TGTGCCAGCAGTTACTTGGAATACACCGGGGAGCTGTTTTTT
few	TRBD1	TRBV20-1	TRBJ2-7	CSARRTGGRYEQYF	TGCAGTGCTAGAAGGACAGGGGGGAGGTACGAGCAGTACTTC
NA	NA	TRBV28	TRBJ2-1	CASSENEQFF	TGTGCCAGCAGTGAGAATGAGCAGTTCTTC
many	NA	TRBV29-1	TRBJ2-7	CSVVRQGGSYEQYF	TGCAGCGTTGTTCGACAGGGAGGATCCTACGAGCAGTACTTC
NA	TRBD1	TRBV29-1	TRBJ2-1	CSVIGTGRSYNEQFF	TGCAGCGTAATAGGGACAGGGAGGTCCTACAATGAGCAGTTCTTC
NA	NA	TRBV21-1	TRBJ2-1	CASSHGQGKSNEQFF	TGTGCCAGCAGCCATGGACAGGGGAAGAGCAATGAGCAGTTCTTC
few	TRBD1	TRBV28	TRBJ2-1	CASSLPGQVSYNEQFF	TGTGCCAGCAGTTTACCGGGACAGGTCTCCTACAATGAGCAGTTCTTC
NA	TRBD2	TRBV11-2	TRBJ2-3	CASSPGVAGGLSRITDTQYF	TGTGCCAGCAGCCCCGGGGTAGCGGGAGGCCTGAGTCGGATCACAGATACGCAGTATTTT
NA	NA	TRBV12-3/TRBV12-4	TRBJ1-4	CASTHRNPATNEKLFF	TGTGCCAGCACCCACCGGAACCCTGCAACTAATGAAAAACTGTTTTTT
many	NA	TRBV7-9	TRBJ1-4	CASSLRQAPVF	TGTGCCAGCAGTCTCCGACAGGCACCCGTTTTT
few	NA	TRBV20-1	TRBJ2-7	CSAISARSTYEQYF	TGCAGTGCTATATCAGCCCGTAGTACCTACGAGCAGTACTTC
NA	NA	TRBV18	TRBJ1-2	CASSPPQDYGYTF	TGTGCCAGCTCACCACCGCAGGACTATGGCTACACCTTC
NA	TRBD2	TRBV18	TRBJ2-1	CASTALGLAEVGEQFF	TGTGCCAGCACCGCTCTTGGTCTAGCGGAGGTTGGTGAGCAGTTCTTC
NA	NA	TRBV20-1	TRBJ2-1	CSASSPLAEQFF	TGCAGTGCTAGTTCCCCTCTAGCGGAGCAGTTCTTC
many	NA	TRBV5-4	TRBJ2-5	CASSLLARAQETQYF	TGTGCCAGCAGCTTGCTGGCTAGAGCCCAAGAGACCCAGTACTTC
NA	NA	TRBV20-1	TRBJ1-1	CSASRGGDGPNTEAFF	TGCAGTGCTAGCCGGGGTGGCGATGGGCCGAACACTGAAGCTTTCTTT
NA	NA	TRBV4-2	TRBJ1-2	CASSQVTDWIIGGYTF	TGTGCCAGCAGCCAAGTTACAGACTGGATAATTGGTGGCTACACCTTC
few	TRBD2	TRBV27	TRBJ2-3	CASSSPSGFTDTQYF	TGTGCCAGCAGTTCCCCTAGCGGGTTTACAGATACGCAGTATTTT
many	TRBD1	TRBV12-3/TRBV12-4	TRBJ2-1	CASSLRDSLYNEQFF	TGTGCCAGCAGCCTCCGGGACAGTCTCTACAATGAGCAGTTCTTC
few	NA	TRBV28	TRBJ1-6	CASSPIGLSSSYNSPLHF	TGTGCCAGCAGTCCGATTGGACTCTCAAGCTCCTATAATTCACCCCTCCACTTT
many	NA	TRBV12-3/TRBV12-4	TRBJ2-5	CASSFGVILGSQETQYF	TGTGCCAGCAGTTTCGGGGTTATACTAGGTTCCCAAGAGACCCAGTACTTC
NA	NA	TRBV18	TRBJ1-5	CASSPLPRGGIGNQPQHF	TGTGCCAGCTCACCACTTCCCAGGGGAGGGATTGGCAATCAGCCCCAGCATTTT
NA	TRBD1	TRBV4-3	TRBJ2-7	CASSQSRGRYEQYF	TGCGCCAGCAGCCAGTCCAGGGGGCGGTACGAGCAGTACTTC
NA	NA	TRBV5-1	TRBJ1-1	CASSLVQGLTEAFF	TGCGCCAGCAGCTTGGTTCAGGGTCTCACTGAAGCTTTCTTT
few	NA	TRBV7-2	TRBJ2-7	CASNPGAGYYEQYF	TGTGCCAGCAACCCGGGGGCGGGGTACTACGAGCAGTACTTC
few	TRBD2	TRBV28	TRBJ2-1	CASTPGGGSYNEQFF	TGTGCCAGCACTCCGGGAGGGGGGTCCTACAATGAGCAGTTCTTC
few	NA	TRBV5-1	TRBJ2-5	CASSSGRGGSETQYF	TGCGCCAGCAGCTCTGGGAGGGGGGGCAGTGAGACCCAGTACTTC
few	NA	TRBV5-1	TRBJ2-2	CASSLRARTGELFF	TGCGCCAGCAGCTTACGGGCCAGGACCGGGGAGCTGTTTTTT
once	NA	TRBV29-1	TRBJ2-1	CSVQPSSYNERFF	TGCAGCGTTCAGCCGAGCTCCTACAATGAGCGGTTCTTC
NA	TRBD2	TRBV6-2/TRBV6-3	TRBJ2-2	CASNGLAGVPGELFF	TGTGCCAGCAACGGACTAGCGGGAGTCCCCGGGGAGCTGTTTTTT
many	NA	TRBV7-9	TRBJ2-5	CASSLAGAQYF	TGTGCCAGCAGCTTAGCGGGGGCCCAGTACTTC
few	NA	TRBV2	TRBJ2-3	CASSGAIAPDTQYF	TGTGCCAGCAGTGGAGCCATTGCACCCGATACGCAGTATTTT
NA	NA	TRBV7-2	TRBJ2-7	CASSLDSLKYF	TGTGCCAGCAGCTTAGACAGCCTGAAGTACTTC
NA	NA	TRBV27	TRBJ1-1	CASSLLRPLWEDTEAFF	TGTGCCAGCAGTTTACTCCGGCCTCTCTGGGAGGACACTGAAGCTTTCTTT
few	NA	TRBV6-2/TRBV6-3	TRBJ1-1	CASSYDRNTEAFF	TGTGCCAGCAGTTATGACAGGAACACTGAAGCTTTCTTT
NA	NA	TRBV7-2	TRBJ2-7	CASSLVAGTGWYYEQYF	TGTGCCAGCAGCTTAGTAGCGGGGACAGGATGGTACTACGAGCAGTACTTC
many	TRBD1	TRBV28	TRBJ2-2	CASSFPQGMGTGELFF	TGTGCCAGCAGTTTTCCACAGGGGATGGGCACCGGGGAGCTGTTTTTT
NA	NA	TRBV7-2	TRBJ2-7	CASLLSSVLSYEQYF	TGTGCCAGCCTACTTAGTAGTGTCCTCTCCTACGAGCAGTACTTC
many	TRBD2	TRBV10-3	TRBJ2-1	CAISGAAGGGNEQFF	TGTGCCATCAGTGGGGCTGCGGGAGGGGGTAATGAGCAGTTCTTC
NA	TRBD2	TRBV28	TRBJ2-5	CASSPGTSGRGTQYF	TGTGCCAGCAGTCCCGGGACTAGCGGGAGAGGGACCCAGTACTTC
few	NA	TRBV5-1	TRBJ2-7	CASSLPQGYEQYF	TGCGCCAGCAGCTTGCCACAGGGCTACGAGCAGTACTTC
NA	NA	TRBV25-1	TRBJ2-7	CASSWTASSYEQYF	TGTGCCAGCAGCTGGACCGCGAGCTCCTACGAGCAGTACTTC
NA	TRBD2	TRBV28	TRBJ2-7	CASSPRTLGASGSSYEQYF	TGTGCCAGCAGTCCCCGAACATTGGGGGCTAGCGGGAGCTCCTACGAGCAGTACTTC
many	NA	TRBV9	TRBJ2-1	CASSVDHGGTYNEQFF	TGTGCCAGCAGCGTAGACCATGGCGGAACCTACAATGAGCAGTTCTTC
NA	NA	TRBV6-5	TRBJ2-1	CASTFGTSPYNEQFF	TGTGCCAGCACGTTCGGGACATCCCCCTACAATGAGCAGTTCTTC
few	TRBD1	TRBV5-6	TRBJ1-1	CASSWTGGEAFF	TGTGCCAGCAGTTGGACAGGGGGTGAAGCTTTCTTT
NA	TRBD1	TRBV12-3/TRBV12-4	TRBJ2-3	CASNPDRGFTDTQYF	TGTGCCAGCAATCCGGACAGGGGGTTCACAGATACGCAGTATTTT
NA	TRBD2	TRBV5-1	TRBJ2-3	CASSLIAGGRSSIPDTQYF	TGCGCCAGCAGCTTGATAGCGGGAGGGAGGTCTTCGATCCCAGATACGCAGTATTTT
NA	NA	TRBV15	TRBJ2-7	CATSRDRGGYEQYF	TGTGCCACCAGCAGAGATCGGGGCGGTTACGAGCAGTACTTC
NA	NA	TRBV20-1	TRBJ2-1	CSARGTFRNEQFF	TGCAGTGCTAGAGGGACTTTCAGAAATGAGCAGTTCTTC
NA	NA	TRBV20-1	TRBJ2-3	CSAIRTGFTDTQYF	TGCAGTGCTATTCGGACTGGATTCACAGATACGCAGTATTTT
few	TRBD2	TRBV4-3	TRBJ2-1	CASGIVSGTPRDEQFF	TGCGCCAGCGGAATAGTTAGCGGGACCCCGCGAGATGAGCAGTTCTTC
few	NA	TRBV18	TRBJ1-5	CASSPTGQPKHF	TGTGCCAGCTCACCCACCGGACAGCCGAAACATTTT